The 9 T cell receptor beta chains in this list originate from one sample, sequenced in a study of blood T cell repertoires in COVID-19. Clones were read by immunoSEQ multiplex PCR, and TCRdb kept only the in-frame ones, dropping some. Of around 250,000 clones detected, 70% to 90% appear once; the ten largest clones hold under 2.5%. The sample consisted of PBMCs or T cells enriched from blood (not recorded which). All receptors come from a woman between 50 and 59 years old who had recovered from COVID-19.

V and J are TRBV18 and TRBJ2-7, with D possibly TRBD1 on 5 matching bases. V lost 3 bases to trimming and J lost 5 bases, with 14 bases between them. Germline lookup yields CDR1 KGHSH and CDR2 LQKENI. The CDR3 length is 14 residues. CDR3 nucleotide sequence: TGTGCCAGCTCACCGTCCAGGGTAGTGGACGAGCAGTACTTC. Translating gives CASSPSRVVDEQYF.

The CDR3: CASSSYNQPQHF. The CDR3 DNA follows: TGTGCCAGCAGCTCCTACAATCAGCCCCAGCATTTT. The chain links TRBV7-6 to TRBJ1-5; D gene uncertain. Looked up from germline, CDR1 is SGHVS and CDR2 is FNYEAQ. With 4 bases removed from V and 3 bases from J, the gap between germline ends came to 4 bases. The CDR3 is made up of 12 amino acids.

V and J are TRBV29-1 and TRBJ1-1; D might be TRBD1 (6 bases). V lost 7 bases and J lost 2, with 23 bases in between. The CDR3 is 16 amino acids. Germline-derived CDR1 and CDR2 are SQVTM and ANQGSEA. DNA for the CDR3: TGCAGCGCCCCTAGGACAGCCCGCGGTCGAAACACTGAAGCTTTCTTT. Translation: CSAPRTARGRNTEAFF. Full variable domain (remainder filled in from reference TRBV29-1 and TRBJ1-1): SAVISQKPSRDICQRGTSLTIQCQVDSQVTMMFWYRQQPGQSLTLIATANQGSEATYESGFVIDKFPISRPNLTFSTLTVSNMSPEDSSIYLCSAPRTARGRNTEAFFGQGTRLTVV.

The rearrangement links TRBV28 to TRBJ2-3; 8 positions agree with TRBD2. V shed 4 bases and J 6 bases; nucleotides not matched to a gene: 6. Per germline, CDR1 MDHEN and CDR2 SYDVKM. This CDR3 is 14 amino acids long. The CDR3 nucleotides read TGTGCCAGCAGTTCCAGCGGGAGTGTGGATACGCAGTATTTT. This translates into CASSSSGSVDTQYF.

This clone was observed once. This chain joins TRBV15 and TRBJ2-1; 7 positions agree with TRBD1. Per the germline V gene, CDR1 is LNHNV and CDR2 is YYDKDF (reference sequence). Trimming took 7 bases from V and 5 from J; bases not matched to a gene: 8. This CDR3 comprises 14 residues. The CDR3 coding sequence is TGTGCCACCATCGCGAGGCAGGGGGACAATGAGCAGTTCTTC. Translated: CATIARQGDNEQFF.

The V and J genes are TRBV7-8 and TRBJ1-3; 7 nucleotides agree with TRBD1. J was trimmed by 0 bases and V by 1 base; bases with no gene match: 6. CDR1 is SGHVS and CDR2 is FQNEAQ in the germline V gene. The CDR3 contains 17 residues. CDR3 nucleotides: TGTGCCAGCAGCTTAGTGGGGGGACAGAGCTCTGGAAACACCATATATTTT. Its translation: CASSLVGGQSSGNTIYF.

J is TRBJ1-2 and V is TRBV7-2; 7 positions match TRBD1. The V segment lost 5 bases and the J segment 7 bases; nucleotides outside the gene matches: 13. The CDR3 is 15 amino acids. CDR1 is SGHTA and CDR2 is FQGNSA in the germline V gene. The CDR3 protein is CASSPTGNLGSGYTF. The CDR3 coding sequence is TGTGCCAGCAGCCCGACAGGGAATTTGGGCTCTGGCTACACCTTC.

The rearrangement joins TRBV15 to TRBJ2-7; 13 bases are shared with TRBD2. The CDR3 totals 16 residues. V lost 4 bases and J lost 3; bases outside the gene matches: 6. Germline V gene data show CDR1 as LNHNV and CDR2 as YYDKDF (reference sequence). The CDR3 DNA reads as TGTGCCACCAGCATTTCCGGGACTAGCGGGAACTACGAGCAGTACTTC. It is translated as CATSISGTSGNYEQYF.

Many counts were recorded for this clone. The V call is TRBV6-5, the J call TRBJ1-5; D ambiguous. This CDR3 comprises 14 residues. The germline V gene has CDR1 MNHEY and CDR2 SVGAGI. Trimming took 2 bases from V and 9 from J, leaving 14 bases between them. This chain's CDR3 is CASSYLRSDWPQHF. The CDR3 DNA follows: TGTGCCAGCAGTTACCTGAGATCCGACTGGCCCCAGCATTTT.